This T cell receptor beta chain is from a study of blood T cell repertoires in COVID-19. The CDR3 runs to 17 residues. The V and J ends lost 1 base and 0 bases respectively, with 15 bases between them. Germline lookup yields CDR1 LGHNA and CDR2 YNFKEQ. Clones were sequenced by immunoSEQ multiplex PCR, and TCRdb holds only the in-frame ones, with some missing. Among 250,000 or so clones listed, 84% were seen once. The chain combines TRBV4-2 with TRBJ1-2; D is ambiguous. Sequenced material: peripheral blood. This TCR was recovered from a woman between 35 and 50 years old who had recovered from COVID-19. The CDR3 protein is CASSQALGTATNYGYTF. The CDR3, as DNA: TGTGCCAGCAGCCAAGCTCTTGGAACAGCCACTAACTATGGCTACACCTTC.